Sequencing of this T cell receptor (beta chain) was carried out in a study of blood T cell repertoires in COVID-19. Profiling relied on immunoSEQ multiplex PCR, and the TCRdb table lists in-frame clones only, not all of them. The sample holds approximately 300,000 clones, 90% seen once. Germline values: CDR1 MNHEY, CDR2 SMNVEV (reference sequence). Trimming left V 5 bases short and J 4 bases short, with 11 bases between. The length of the CDR3 is 13 residues. Sequenced sample: peripheral blood. The origin of this receptor is a woman in her twenties or thirties with COVID-19, enrolled during active disease. This chain uses TRBV27 with TRBJ1-2; D uncertain. CDR3 amino acids: CASSRNSGYGYTF. The CDR3 DNA is TGTGCCAGCAGTAGAAACAGCGGCTATGGCTACACCTTC.